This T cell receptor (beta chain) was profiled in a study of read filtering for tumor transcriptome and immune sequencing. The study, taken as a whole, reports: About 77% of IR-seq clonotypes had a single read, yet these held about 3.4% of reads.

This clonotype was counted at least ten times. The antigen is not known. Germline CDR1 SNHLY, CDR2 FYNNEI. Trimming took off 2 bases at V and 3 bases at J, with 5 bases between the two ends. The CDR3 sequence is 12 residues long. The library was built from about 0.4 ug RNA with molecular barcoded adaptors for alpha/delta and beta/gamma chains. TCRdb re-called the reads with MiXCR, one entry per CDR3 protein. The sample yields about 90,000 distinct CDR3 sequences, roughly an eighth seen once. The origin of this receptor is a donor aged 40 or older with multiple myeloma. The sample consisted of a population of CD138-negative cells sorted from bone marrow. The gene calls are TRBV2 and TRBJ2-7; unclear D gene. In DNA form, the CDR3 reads TGTGCCAGCAGTGAAATGGGCTACGAGCAGTACTTC. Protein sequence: CASSEMGYEQYF.